The text below deals with one T cell receptor beta chain. Its matching antigen is unknown. The study reverse transcribed the entire isolated RNA, so it sequenced expressed TCRB transcripts. The method was immunoSEQ multiplex PCR; TCRdb's version includes in-frame clones alone and lacks a portion of them. The repertoire holds around 350,000 clones, with approximately 12% as singletons. Germline assignment: CDR1 SGDLS and CDR2 YYNGEE. Deletions cut 0 bases from V and 7 bases from J, with 12 bases between. The CDR3 has 14 amino acids. In total, each donor contributed a single heparinised blood draw that averaged approximately 0.12 L. The data stem from a study of beta chain features in type 1 diabetes. Findings and caveats of the study: For Type 1 diabetes patients, all four CD4+ subsets carried TCRB CDR3s that were moderately but significantly shorter. Insertions at VDJ junctions were less frequent in type 1 diabetes patients. These patients also deleted more nucleotides at the same junctions. Although PCR might favor shorter templates, it would do so equally in patients and controls.

V gene TRBV9 combines with J gene TRBJ2-3; D might be TRBD1 (5 bases). The TCR was taken from a man aged 18 to 29 in good health. Sequenced input: naive CD4+ T cells from blood. The CDR3, as DNA: TGTGCCAGCAGCGTAGAACAGGACGGGCATACGCAGTATTTT. Translation gives CASSVEQDGHTQYF. The full variable domain, in which reference TRBV9 and TRBJ2-3 provide the parts outside the CDR3, is DSGVTQTPKHLITATGQRVTLRCSPRSGDLSVYWYQQSLDQGLQFLIQYYNGEERAKGNILERFSAQQFPDLHSELNLSSLELGDSALYFCASSVEQDGHTQYFGPGTRLTVL.